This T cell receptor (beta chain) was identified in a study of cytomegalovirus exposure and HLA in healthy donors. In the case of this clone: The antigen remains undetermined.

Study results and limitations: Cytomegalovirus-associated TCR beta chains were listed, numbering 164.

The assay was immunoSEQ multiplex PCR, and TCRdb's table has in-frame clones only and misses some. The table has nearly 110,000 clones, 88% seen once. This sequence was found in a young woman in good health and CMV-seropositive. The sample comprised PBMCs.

CDR3 in DNA: TGTGCCAGCAGCGGGAGCGGGGGCTACAATGAGCAGTTCTTC. It translates to CASSGSGGYNEQFF. The chain joins TRBV6-1 to TRBJ2-1, with 8 bases aligning to TRBD2. V was pared by 6 bases and J by 3 bases, with 4 bases of the junction left unmatched. CDR1 and CDR2 from the germline V gene are MNHNS and SASEGT. The CDR3 contains 14 residues.